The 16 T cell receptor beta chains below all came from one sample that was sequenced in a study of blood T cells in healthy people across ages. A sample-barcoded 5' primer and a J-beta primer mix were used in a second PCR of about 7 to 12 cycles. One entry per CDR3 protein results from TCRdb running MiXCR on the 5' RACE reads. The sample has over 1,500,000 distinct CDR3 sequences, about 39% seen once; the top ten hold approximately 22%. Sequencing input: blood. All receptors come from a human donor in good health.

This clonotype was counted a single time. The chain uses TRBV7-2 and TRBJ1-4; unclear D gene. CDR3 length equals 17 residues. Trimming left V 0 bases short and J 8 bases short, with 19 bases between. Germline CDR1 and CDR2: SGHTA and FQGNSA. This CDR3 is CASSLASDRYLGEKLFF. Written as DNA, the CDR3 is TGTGCCAGCAGCTTAGCGTCAGACCGGTACTTGGGGGAAAAACTGTTTTTT. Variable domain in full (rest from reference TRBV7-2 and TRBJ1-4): GAGVSQSPSNKVTEKGKDVELRCDPISGHTALYWYRQSLGQGLEFLIYFQGNSAPDKSGLPSDRFSAERTGGSVSTLTIQRTQQEDSAVYLCASSLASDRYLGEKLFFGSGTQLSVL.

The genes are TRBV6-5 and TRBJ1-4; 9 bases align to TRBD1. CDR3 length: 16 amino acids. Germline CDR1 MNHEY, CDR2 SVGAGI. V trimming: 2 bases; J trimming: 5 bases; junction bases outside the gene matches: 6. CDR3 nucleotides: TGTGCCAGCAGTTACACCGGACAGGGGCTAAATGAAAAACTGTTTTTT. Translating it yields CASSYTGQGLNEKLFF.

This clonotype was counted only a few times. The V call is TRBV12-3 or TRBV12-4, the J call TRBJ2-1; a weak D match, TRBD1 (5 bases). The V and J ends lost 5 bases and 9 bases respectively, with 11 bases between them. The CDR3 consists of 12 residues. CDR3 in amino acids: CASSAGIGEQFF. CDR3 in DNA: TGTGCCAGCAGTGCAGGGATAGGTGAGCAGTTCTTC.

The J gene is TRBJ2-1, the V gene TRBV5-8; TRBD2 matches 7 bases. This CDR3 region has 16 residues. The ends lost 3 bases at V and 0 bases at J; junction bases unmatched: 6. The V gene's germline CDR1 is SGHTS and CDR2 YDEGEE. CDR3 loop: CASSSMGGDSYNEQFF. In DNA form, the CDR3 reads TGTGCCAGCAGCTCGATGGGGGGGGACTCCTACAATGAGCAGTTCTTC.

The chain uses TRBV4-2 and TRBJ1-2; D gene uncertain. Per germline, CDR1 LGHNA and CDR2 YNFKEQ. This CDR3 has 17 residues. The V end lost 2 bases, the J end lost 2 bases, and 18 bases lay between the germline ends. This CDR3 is CASSQSLAVGGNYGYTF. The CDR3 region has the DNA TGTGCCAGCAGCCAATCCCTCGCCGTGGGCGGAAACTATGGCTACACCTTC.

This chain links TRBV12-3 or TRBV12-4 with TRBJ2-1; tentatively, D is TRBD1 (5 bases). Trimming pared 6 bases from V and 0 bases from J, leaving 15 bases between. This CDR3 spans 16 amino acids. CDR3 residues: CASRSAGSGSYNEQFF. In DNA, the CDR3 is TGTGCCAGCAGATCGGCAGGGTCGGGCTCCTACAATGAGCAGTTCTTC.

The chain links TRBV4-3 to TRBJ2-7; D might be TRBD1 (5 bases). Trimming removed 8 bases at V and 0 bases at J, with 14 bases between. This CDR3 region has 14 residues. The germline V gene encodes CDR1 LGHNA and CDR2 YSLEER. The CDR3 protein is CASGPSGYSYEQYF. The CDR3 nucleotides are TGCGCCAGCGGCCCATCAGGGTACTCCTACGAGCAGTACTTC.

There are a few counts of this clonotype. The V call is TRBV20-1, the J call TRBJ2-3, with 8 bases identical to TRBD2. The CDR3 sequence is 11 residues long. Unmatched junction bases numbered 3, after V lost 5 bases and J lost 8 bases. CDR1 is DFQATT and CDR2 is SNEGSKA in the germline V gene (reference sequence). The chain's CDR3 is CSAERGSTQYF. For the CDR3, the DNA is TGCAGTGCTGAGCGGGGGAGTACGCAGTATTTT.

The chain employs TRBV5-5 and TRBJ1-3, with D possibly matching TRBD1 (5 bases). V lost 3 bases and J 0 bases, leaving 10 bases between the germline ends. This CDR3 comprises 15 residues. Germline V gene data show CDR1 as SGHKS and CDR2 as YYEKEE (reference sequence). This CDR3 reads CASSSGTASGNTIYF. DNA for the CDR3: TGTGCCAGCAGCTCCGGGACGGCCTCTGGAAACACCATATATTTT. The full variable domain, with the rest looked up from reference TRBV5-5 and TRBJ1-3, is DAGVTQSPTHLIKTRGQQVTLRCSPISGHKSVSWYQQVLGQGPQFIFQYYEKEERGRGNFPDRFSARQFPNYSSELNVNALLLGDSALYLCASSSGTASGNTIYFGEGSWLTVV.

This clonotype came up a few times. Written as DNA, the CDR3 is TGTGCCAGCAGCTTCGGGACAGGGAAAGCCCTTAAATACCAAGAGACCCAGTACTTC. As protein: CASSFGTGKALKYQETQYF. V usage is TRBV21-1 and J usage is TRBJ2-5; TRBD1, the table's D call, lacks a check against the DNA. TRBV21-1 is assigned pseudogene status. There are 19 residues in the CDR3.

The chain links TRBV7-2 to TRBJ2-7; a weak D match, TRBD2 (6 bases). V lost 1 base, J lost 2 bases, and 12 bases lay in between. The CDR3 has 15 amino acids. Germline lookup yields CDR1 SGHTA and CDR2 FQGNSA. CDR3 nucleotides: TGTGCCAGCAGCTTAGTTGGGGGGAACACCTACGAGCAGTACTTC. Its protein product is CASSLVGGNTYEQYF.

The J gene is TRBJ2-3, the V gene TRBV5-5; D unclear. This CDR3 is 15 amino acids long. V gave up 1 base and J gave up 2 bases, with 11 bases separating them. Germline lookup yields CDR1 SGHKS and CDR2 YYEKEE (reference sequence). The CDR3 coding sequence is TGTGCCAGCAGCTTGTCCCCAGTTGTCACAGATACGCAGTATTTT. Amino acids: CASSLSPVVTDTQYF.

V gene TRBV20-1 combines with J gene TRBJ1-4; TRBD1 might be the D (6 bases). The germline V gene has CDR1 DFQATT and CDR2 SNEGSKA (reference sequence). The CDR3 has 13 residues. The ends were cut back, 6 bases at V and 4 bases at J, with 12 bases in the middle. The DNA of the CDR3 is TGCAGTGCCAAGGGGGGGATTAATGAAAAACTGTTTTTT. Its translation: CSAKGGINEKLFF.

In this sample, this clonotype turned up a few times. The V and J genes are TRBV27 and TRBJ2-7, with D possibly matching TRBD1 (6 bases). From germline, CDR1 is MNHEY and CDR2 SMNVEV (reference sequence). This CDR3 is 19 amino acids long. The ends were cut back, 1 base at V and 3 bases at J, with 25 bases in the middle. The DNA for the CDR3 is TGTGCCAGCAGTTTATTTTCGGTTCCGGGTGGGGGCAAAAACTACGAGCAGTACTTC. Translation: CASSLFSVPGGGKNYEQYF.

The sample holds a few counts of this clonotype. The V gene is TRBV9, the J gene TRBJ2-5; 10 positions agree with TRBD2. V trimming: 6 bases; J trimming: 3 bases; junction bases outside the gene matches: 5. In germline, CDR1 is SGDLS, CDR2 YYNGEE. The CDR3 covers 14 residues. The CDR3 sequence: CASTLAGEEETQYF. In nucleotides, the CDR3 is TGTGCCAGCACGCTAGCGGGGGAAGAAGAGACCCAGTACTTC.

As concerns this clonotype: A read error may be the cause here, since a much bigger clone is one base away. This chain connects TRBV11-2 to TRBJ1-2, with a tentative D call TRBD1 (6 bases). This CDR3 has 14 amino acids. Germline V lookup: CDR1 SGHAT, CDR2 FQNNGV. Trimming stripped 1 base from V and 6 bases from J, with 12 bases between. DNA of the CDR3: TGTGCCAGCAGCTTAGCAGGGGTTGGCCATGGCTACACCTTC. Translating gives CASSLAGVGHGYTF.